A single sample is the source of the 26 T cell receptor beta chains below, sequenced in a study of T cells after yellow fever vaccination. TCRdb fed the 5' RACE reads into MiXCR, producing one record per CDR3 protein. The sample lists 150,000 to 200,000 distinct CDR3 sequences, about 6.2% occurring once. The sample consisted of CD4+ T cells sorted from PBMCs, taken on the day of the first yellow fever vaccination. The receptor set was obtained from a man between 18 and 29 years old who received the YFV17D yellow fever vaccine.

V and J are TRBV5-1 and TRBJ2-1; D is undetermined. V lost 4 bases, J lost 8 bases, and 10 bases lay in between. The CDR3 runs to 12 residues. Per germline, CDR1 SGHRS and CDR2 YFSETQ. For the CDR3, the DNA is TGCGCCAGCAGCCACGCGTGGGATGAGCAGTTCTTC. Amino acid sequence: CASSHAWDEQFF.

This clonotype was observed at least ten times. The chain is built from TRBV5-1 and TRBJ1-6, with D uncertain. CDR3 length: 14 residues. V was pared by 4 bases and J by 9 bases, with 14 bases between. Germline V CDR1 and CDR2: SGHRS, YFSETQ. CDR3 DNA sequence: TGCGCCAGCAGCGAGGACGGTCAATTTTCACCCCTCCACTTT. Translating gives CASSEDGQFSPLHF.

In its sample, this clonotype was seen many times. CDR3 DNA: TGTGCCAGCAGTTTAATTCCGAGGGTCCCCAACAATGAGCAGTTCTTC. Protein: CASSLIPRVPNNEQFF. The V and J genes are TRBV27 and TRBJ2-1; D might be TRBD2 (5 bases). The germline gives CDR1 MNHEY, CDR2 SMNVEV (reference sequence). The CDR3 loop spans 16 amino acids. The germline V and J ends were trimmed by 2 bases and 5 bases, with 16 bases remaining between them.

A remark on this clonotype: One base away lies a much larger clone, so this may be a sequencing read error. The V call is TRBV30, the J call TRBJ2-7; no clear D. This CDR3 comprises 11 residues. Germline V gives CDR1 GTSNPN, CDR2 SVGIG (reference sequence). The V end lost 0 bases, the J end lost 7 bases, and 7 bases lay between the germline ends. In DNA form, the CDR3 reads TGTGCCTGGAGTGTATTGGGTGAGCAGTACTTC. This sequence encodes CAWSVLGEQYF.

The chain joins TRBV5-1 to TRBJ1-1, with TRBD1 as a possible D gene (6 bases). Between the trimmed V and J ends, which lost 1 base and 7 bases, there was a span of 17 bases. Germline CDR1 SGHRS, CDR2 YFSETQ. CDR3 length equals 15 residues. In DNA form, the CDR3 reads TGCGCCAGCAGCTTGTGGGGGGGGGCGTCCAATGAAGCTTTCTTT. This gives the protein CASSLWGGASNEAFF.

This clonotype came up a few times. V gene TRBV7-8 combines with J gene TRBJ2-2; 8 bases match TRBD1. CDR3 length: 18 amino acids. CDR1 is SGHVS, CDR2 FQNEAQ, per germline. J was trimmed by 1 base and V by 3 bases; bases with no gene match: 10. The CDR3 nucleotides read TGTGCCAGCAGCTTCAGGCAACAGGGGGTCGGGAACACCGGGGAGCTGTTTTTT. Translation: CASSFRQQGVGNTGELFF. Filled out from reference TRBV7-8 and TRBJ2-2, the complete variable domain reads GAGVSQSPRYKVAKRGQDVALRCDPISGHVSLFWYQQALGQGPEFLTYFQNEAQLDKSGLPSDRFFAERPEGSVSTLKIQRTQQEDSAVYLCASSFRQQGVGNTGELFFGEGSRLTVL.

This clonotype showed up many times. The V call is TRBV7-3, the J call TRBJ2-5, with 7 bases fitting TRBD2. The trim removed 1 base at V and 5 bases at J, leaving 7 bases unmatched. The CDR3 is made up of 15 amino acids. The germline CDR1 and CDR2 sequences are SGHTA and FQGTGA. CDR3 sequence reads: CASSLNGLGRETQYF. In nucleotides, the CDR3 is TGTGCCAGCAGCTTAAATGGCCTCGGGAGGGAGACCCAGTACTTC.

This clonotype was seen many times. The CDR3 sequence: CATSVPGTGLNEQFF. CDR3 bases: TGTGCCACCAGTGTCCCCGGGACAGGGCTTAATGAGCAGTTCTTC. This chain joins TRBV24-1 and TRBJ2-1; 9 positions agree with TRBD1. Germline V gene sequence: CDR1 KGHDR, CDR2 SFDVKD. V was clipped by 5 bases and J by 7 bases; unmatched bases: 8. The CDR3 is made up of 15 amino acids.

At least ten counts were recorded for this clonotype. The gene calls are TRBV7-2 and TRBJ2-3; TRBD2 might be the D (6 bases). Germline lookup yields CDR1 SGHTA and CDR2 FQGNSA. This CDR3 comprises 14 residues. Deletions cut 8 bases from V and 2 bases from J, with 14 bases between. The CDR3 region is CASRPGLHTDTQYF. The CDR3 DNA reads as TGTGCCAGCCGACCAGGACTACACACAGATACGCAGTATTTT.

CDR3 loop: CASSFRVRPAEQFF. Here the CDR3 DNA reads TGTGCCAGCAGTTTTCGAGTACGGCCTGCCGAGCAGTTCTTC. The V call is TRBV12-3 or TRBV12-4, the J call TRBJ2-1; D gene unclear. Trimming took 3 bases from V and 10 from J, leaving 16 bases between them. This CDR3 is built from 14 residues.

This clonotype was counted many times. The rearrangement links TRBV6-1 to TRBJ2-3; 9 nucleotides line up with TRBD1. Germline V gene sequence: CDR1 MNHNS, CDR2 SASEGT. The ends lost 6 bases at V and 2 bases at J; junction bases unmatched: 6. The CDR3 length is 15 residues. CDR3 sequence: CASRPGQGHTDTQYF. The CDR3, as DNA: TGTGCCAGCAGGCCGGGACAGGGCCACACAGATACGCAGTATTTT.

This clonotype has a handful of counts. This rearrangement joins TRBV6-5 to TRBJ1-5, with TRBD1 matching over 7 bases. CDR1 and CDR2 (germline): MNHEY, SVGAGI. The CDR3 totals 16 residues. V lost 2 bases to trimming and J lost 2 bases; unmatched junction nucleotides: 6. The CDR3 nucleotides are TGTGCCAGCAGTTACCCAACAGGGGAAGGCAATCAGCCCCAGCATTTT. Its translation: CASSYPTGEGNQPQHF.

This clonotype was counted a single time. A much larger clone lies one base from this, so it may be a read error. V and J are TRBV7-3 and TRBJ1-1; no reliable D call. Per the germline V gene, CDR1 is SGHTA and CDR2 is FQGTGA. Trimming removed 6 bases at V and 4 bases at J, with 12 bases between. This CDR3 comprises 13 residues. The CDR3 DNA sequence: TGTGCCAGCAGTTCCGGTGGGTTCACTGAAGCTTTCTTT. Residues: CASSSGGFTEAFF.

This clonotype was detected a few times. The V and J genes are TRBV5-4 and TRBJ1-1; 7 nucleotides line up with TRBD1. The CDR3 length is 15 residues. Germline-derived CDR1 and CDR2 are SGHNT and YYREEE (reference sequence). J gave up 3 bases and V 4 bases, and 9 bases lay outside the gene matches. Here the CDR3 reads CASSGKQGPHTEAFF. DNA of the CDR3: TGTGCCAGCAGCGGCAAACAGGGGCCGCACACTGAAGCTTTCTTT. The full variable domain, with the rest looked up from reference TRBV5-4 and TRBJ1-1, is ETGVTQSPTHLIKTRGQQVTLRCSSQSGHNTVSWYQQALGQGPQFIFQYYREEENGRGNFPPRFSGLQFPNYSSELNVNALELDDSALYLCASSGKQGPHTEAFFGQGTRLTVV.

J is TRBJ2-5 and V is TRBV5-1, with D possibly being TRBD1 or TRBD2 (5 bases each). Trimming pared 0 bases from V and 5 bases from J, leaving 14 bases between. Germline V CDR1 and CDR2: SGHRS, YFSETQ. The CDR3 has 15 amino acids. For the CDR3, the DNA is TGCGCCAGCAGCTTGGCCCCTGGGGGACCCGAGACCCAGTACTTC. This codes for CASSLAPGGPETQYF.

The V gene is TRBV5-1, the J gene TRBJ2-3; possibly TRBD2 for D (6 bases). CDR3 size: 16 residues. With 0 bases removed from V and 6 bases from J, the gap between germline ends came to 17 bases. Germline-derived CDR1 and CDR2 are SGHRS and YFSETQ. The CDR3 DNA is TGCGCCAGCAGCTTGGGCGCGGGGTATGCGAGGGATACGCAGTATTTT. Translated: CASSLGAGYARDTQYF.

This clonotype turned up a few times. V and J are TRBV4-1 and TRBJ1-6; a possible D gene is TRBD1 (5 bases). V lost 0 bases and J 0 bases, leaving 12 bases between the germline ends. This CDR3 region has 18 residues. The V gene's germline CDR1 is MGHRA and CDR2 YSYEKL. Here the CDR3 reads CASSQDIIGASYNSPLHF. In nucleotides, the CDR3 is TGCGCCAGCAGCCAAGACATAATAGGGGCCTCCTATAATTCACCCCTCCACTTT.

The table lists this clonotype with many counts. The chain carries TRBV19 and TRBJ1-1, with 7 bases aligning to TRBD1. From germline, CDR1 is LNHDA and CDR2 SQIVND (reference sequence). Germline trimming cut 4 bases from V and 4 bases from J; bases unmatched to any gene: 9. The CDR3 has 15 residues. The CDR3 reads CASSTRDSRTTEAFF. DNA for the CDR3: TGTGCCAGTAGTACTCGGGACAGTCGGACCACTGAAGCTTTCTTT. Looking up the rest from reference TRBV19 and TRBJ1-1 gives the full variable domain: DGGITQSPKYLFRKEGQNVTLSCEQNLNHDAMYWYRQDPGQGLRLIYYSQIVNDFQKGDIAEGYSVSREKKESFPLTVTSAQKNPTAFYLCASSTRDSRTTEAFFGQGTRLTVV.

The rearrangement uses TRBV12-3 or TRBV12-4 and TRBJ1-1; D perhaps matches TRBD1 (5 bases). This CDR3 has 13 amino acids. V dropped 7 bases and J dropped 4 bases, with 13 bases sitting between them. Here the CDR3 DNA reads TGTGCCAGCAAAGAGCGGGGGTTCACTGAAGCTTTCTTT. Translated: CASKERGFTEAFF.

This clonotype was seen at least ten times. The chain joins TRBV6-1 to TRBJ2-5; D may be TRBD1 (6 bases). The CDR3 runs to 15 residues. CDR1 MNHNS and CDR2 SASEGT come from the germline V gene. V lost 8 bases, J lost 2 bases, and 18 bases lay in between. CDR3 loop: CASCHRKDSQETQYF. CDR3 nucleotides: TGTGCCAGCTGCCACCGAAAGGACAGTCAAGAGACCCAGTACTTC.

The sample holds a few counts of this clonotype. The gene calls are TRBV2 and TRBJ2-3, with TRBD1 as a possible D gene (5 bases). Per the germline V gene, CDR1 is SNHLY and CDR2 is FYNNEI. The CDR3 sequence is 12 residues long. V was shortened by 3 bases and J by 7 bases, with 8 bases between the two germline ends. The CDR3 sequence is CASSDKGYTQYF. The CDR3 DNA follows: TGTGCCAGCAGTGACAAGGGGTATACGCAGTATTTT.

This clonotype was seen repeatedly, ten times or more. The chain couples TRBV5-1 to TRBJ2-1, with D hard to call. V lost 0 bases, J lost 3 bases, and 10 bases lay in between. Germline CDR1 reads SGHRS; CDR2 reads YFSETQ. The CDR3 loop spans 15 amino acids. CDR3: CASSLVKNDYNEQFF. CDR3 DNA sequence: TGCGCCAGCAGCTTGGTAAAGAACGACTACAATGAGCAGTTCTTC. The full variable domain, completed using reference TRBV5-1 and TRBJ2-1, is KAGVTQTPRYLIKTRGQQVTLSCSPISGHRSVSWYQQTPGQGLQFLFEYFSETQRNKGNFPGRFSGRQFSNSRSEMNVSTLELGDSALYLCASSLVKNDYNEQFFGPGTRLTVL.

The sample holds many counts of this clonotype. The rearrangement joins TRBV24-1 to TRBJ2-1, with D possibly TRBD1 on 6 matching bases. In germline, CDR1 is KGHDR, CDR2 SFDVKD. CDR3 length: 14 amino acids. The ends were cut back, 4 bases at V and 12 bases at J, with 18 bases in the middle. The CDR3 bases are TGTGCCACCAGTGAGGGAGACAGGCTAGGTGGGCAGTTCTTC. Its protein is CATSEGDRLGGQFF.

This clonotype was recorded at least ten times. V gene TRBV4-3 combines with J gene TRBJ1-1; the D is unclear. Germline CDR1 LGHNA, CDR2 YSLEER. V lost 0 bases and J lost 1, with 12 bases in between. The CDR3 covers 16 residues. The CDR3 DNA sequence: TGCGCCAGCAGCCAAGAAAGTCACGGTGGGAACACTGAAGCTTTCTTT. As protein: CASSQESHGGNTEAFF.

This clonotype was picked up many times. The V call is TRBV6-5, the J call TRBJ1-5; 7 nucleotides agree with TRBD1. The ends lost 2 bases at V and 2 bases at J; junction bases unmatched: 12. The length of the CDR3 is 18 residues. The germline gives CDR1 MNHEY, CDR2 SVGAGI. The CDR3 spells CASSYPPKTGFGNQPQHF. The CDR3 nucleotides read TGTGCCAGCAGTTACCCCCCCAAGACAGGGTTTGGCAATCAGCCCCAGCATTTT.

This clonotype was observed at least ten times. The rearrangement links TRBV5-1 to TRBJ2-5; D assignment may be TRBD1 or TRBD2 (6 bases each). Trimming removed 3 bases from V and 5 bases from J, with 20 bases in between. CDR3 length: 16 residues. CDR1 and CDR2 (germline): SGHRS, YFSETQ. The CDR3 sequence: CASSSPTGGVGETQYF. The CDR3 bases are TGCGCCAGCAGCTCGCCGACAGGAGGGGTTGGGGAGACCCAGTACTTC.